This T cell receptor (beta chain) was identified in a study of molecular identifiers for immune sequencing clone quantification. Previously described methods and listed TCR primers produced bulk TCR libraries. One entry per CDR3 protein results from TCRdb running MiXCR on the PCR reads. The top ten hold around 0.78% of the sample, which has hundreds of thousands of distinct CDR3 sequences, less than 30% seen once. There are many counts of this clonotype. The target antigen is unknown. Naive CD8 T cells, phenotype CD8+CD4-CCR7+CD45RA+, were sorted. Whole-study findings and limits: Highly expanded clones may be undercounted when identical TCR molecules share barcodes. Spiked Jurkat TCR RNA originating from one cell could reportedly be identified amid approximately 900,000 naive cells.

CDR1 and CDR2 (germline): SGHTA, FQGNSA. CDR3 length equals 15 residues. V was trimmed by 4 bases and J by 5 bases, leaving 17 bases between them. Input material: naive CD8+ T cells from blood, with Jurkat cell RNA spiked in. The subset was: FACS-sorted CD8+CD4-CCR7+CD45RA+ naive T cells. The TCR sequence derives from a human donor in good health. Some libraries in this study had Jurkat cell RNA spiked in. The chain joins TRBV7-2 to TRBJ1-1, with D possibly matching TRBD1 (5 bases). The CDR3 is CASSWDVSSGTEAFF. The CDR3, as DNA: TGTGCCAGCAGCTGGGACGTTTCCAGCGGGACTGAAGCTTTCTTT.